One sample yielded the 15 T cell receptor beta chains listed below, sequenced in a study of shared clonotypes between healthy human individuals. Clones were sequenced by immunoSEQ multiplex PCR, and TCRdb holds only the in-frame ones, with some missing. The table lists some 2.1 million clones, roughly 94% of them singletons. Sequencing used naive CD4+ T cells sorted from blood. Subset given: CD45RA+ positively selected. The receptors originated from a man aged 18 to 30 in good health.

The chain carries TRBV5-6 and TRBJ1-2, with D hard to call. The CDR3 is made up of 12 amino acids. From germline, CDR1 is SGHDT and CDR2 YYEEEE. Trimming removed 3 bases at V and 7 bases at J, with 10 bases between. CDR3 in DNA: TGTGCCAGCAGCTCCGACGGTCTTGGCTACACCTTC. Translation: CASSSDGLGYTF.

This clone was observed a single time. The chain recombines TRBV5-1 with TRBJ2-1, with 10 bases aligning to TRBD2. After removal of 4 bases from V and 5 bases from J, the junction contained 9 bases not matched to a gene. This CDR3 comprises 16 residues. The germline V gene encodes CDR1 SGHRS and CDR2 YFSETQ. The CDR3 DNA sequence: TGCGCCAGCAGCCCGGTGACTAGCGGGCTGAACAATGAGCAGTTCTTC. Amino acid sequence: CASSPVTSGLNNEQFF.

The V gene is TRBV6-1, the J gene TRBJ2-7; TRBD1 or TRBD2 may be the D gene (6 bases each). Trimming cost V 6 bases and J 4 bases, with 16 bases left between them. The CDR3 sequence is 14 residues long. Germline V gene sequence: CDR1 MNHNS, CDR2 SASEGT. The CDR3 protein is CASSLERGRYEQYF. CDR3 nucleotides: TGTGCCAGCAGCCTAGAAAGGGGGAGGTACGAGCAGTACTTC.

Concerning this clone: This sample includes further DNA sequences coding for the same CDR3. In DNA form, the CDR3 reads TGTGCCAGCAGTTACTCGAAACAGGGAACCTACGAGCAGTACTTC. It translates to CASSYSKQGTYEQYF. The chain joins TRBV6-6 to TRBJ2-7, with D tentatively TRBD1 (6 bases). Per germline, CDR1 MNHNY and CDR2 SVGAGI (reference sequence). The CDR3 extends over 15 amino acids. The V end was cut by 0 bases, the J end by 2 bases, with 11 bases between.

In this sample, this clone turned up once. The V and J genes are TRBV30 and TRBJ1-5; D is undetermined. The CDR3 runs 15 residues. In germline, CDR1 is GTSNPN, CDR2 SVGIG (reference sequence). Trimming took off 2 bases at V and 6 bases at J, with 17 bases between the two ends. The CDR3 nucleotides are TGTGCCTGGAGTCCCGGGAACCTCCCAGGTCAGCCCCAGCATTTT. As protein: CAWSPGNLPGQPQHF.

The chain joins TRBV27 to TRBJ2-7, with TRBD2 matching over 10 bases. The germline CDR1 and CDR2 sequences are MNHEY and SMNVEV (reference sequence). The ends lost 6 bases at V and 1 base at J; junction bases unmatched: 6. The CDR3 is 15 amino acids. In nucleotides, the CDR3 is TGTGCCAGCAGACCGAGGACTAGCGGATCCTACGAGCAGTACTTC. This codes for CASRPRTSGSYEQYF.

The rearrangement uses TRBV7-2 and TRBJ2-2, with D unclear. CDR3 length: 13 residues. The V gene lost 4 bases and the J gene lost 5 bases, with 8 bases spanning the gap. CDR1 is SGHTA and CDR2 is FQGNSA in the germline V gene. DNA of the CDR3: TGTGCCAGCAGCTCCCAGGCTACCGGGGAGCTGTTTTTT. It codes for CASSSQATGELFF.

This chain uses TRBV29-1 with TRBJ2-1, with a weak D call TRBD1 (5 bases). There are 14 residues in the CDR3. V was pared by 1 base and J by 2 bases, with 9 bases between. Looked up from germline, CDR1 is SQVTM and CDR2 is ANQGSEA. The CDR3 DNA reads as TGCAGCGTTGAAGGTCAGGGTGCCTACAATGAGCAGTTCTTC. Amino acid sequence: CSVEGQGAYNEQFF.

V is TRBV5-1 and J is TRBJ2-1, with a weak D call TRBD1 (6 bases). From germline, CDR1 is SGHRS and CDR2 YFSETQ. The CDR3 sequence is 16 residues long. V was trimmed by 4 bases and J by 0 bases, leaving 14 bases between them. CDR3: CASSPGHLSSYNEQFF. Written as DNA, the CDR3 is TGCGCCAGCAGCCCGGGACACTTAAGCTCCTACAATGAGCAGTTCTTC.

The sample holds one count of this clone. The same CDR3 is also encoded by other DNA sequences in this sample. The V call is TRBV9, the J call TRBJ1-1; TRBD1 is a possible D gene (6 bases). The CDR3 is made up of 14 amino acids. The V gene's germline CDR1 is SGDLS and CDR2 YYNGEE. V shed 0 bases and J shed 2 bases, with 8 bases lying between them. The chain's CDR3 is CASSVEGGNTEAFF. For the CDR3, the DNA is TGTGCCAGCAGCGTAGAAGGGGGAAACACTGAAGCTTTCTTT.

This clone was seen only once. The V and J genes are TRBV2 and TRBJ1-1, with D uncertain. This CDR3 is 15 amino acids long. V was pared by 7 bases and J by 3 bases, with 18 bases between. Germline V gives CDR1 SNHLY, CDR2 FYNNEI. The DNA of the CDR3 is TGTGCCAGCAATAGGGAGGCAGGTGGGTACACTGAAGCTTTCTTT. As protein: CASNREAGGYTEAFF.

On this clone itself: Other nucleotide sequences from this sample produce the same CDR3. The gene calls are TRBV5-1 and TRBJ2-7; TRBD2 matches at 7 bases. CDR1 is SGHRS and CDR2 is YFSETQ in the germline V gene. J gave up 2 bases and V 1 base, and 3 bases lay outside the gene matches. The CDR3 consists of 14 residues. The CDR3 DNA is TGCGCCAGCAGCTTGACGGCGGGAGCCTACGAGCAGTACTTC. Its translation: CASSLTAGAYEQYF.

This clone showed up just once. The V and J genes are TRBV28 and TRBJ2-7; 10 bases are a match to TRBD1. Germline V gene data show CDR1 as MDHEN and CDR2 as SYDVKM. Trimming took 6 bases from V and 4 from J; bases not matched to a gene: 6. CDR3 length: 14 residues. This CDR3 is CASSAGQGVYEQYF. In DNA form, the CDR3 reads TGTGCCAGCAGCGCCGGACAGGGGGTGTACGAGCAGTACTTC.

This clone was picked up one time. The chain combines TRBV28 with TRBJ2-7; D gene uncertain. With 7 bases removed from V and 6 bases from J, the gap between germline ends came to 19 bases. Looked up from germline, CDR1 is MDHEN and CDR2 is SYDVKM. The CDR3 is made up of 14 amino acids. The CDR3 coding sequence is TGTGCCAGCAAACTTGCAGAGACGCCTCTCGAGCAGTACTTC. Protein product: CASKLAETPLEQYF.

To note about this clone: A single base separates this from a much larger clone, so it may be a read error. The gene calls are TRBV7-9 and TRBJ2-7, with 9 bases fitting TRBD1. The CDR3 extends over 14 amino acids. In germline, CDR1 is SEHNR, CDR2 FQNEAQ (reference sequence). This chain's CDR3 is CASSLGQGAYEQHF. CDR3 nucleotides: TGTGCCAGCAGCTTGGGACAGGGAGCCTACGAGCAGCACTTC.